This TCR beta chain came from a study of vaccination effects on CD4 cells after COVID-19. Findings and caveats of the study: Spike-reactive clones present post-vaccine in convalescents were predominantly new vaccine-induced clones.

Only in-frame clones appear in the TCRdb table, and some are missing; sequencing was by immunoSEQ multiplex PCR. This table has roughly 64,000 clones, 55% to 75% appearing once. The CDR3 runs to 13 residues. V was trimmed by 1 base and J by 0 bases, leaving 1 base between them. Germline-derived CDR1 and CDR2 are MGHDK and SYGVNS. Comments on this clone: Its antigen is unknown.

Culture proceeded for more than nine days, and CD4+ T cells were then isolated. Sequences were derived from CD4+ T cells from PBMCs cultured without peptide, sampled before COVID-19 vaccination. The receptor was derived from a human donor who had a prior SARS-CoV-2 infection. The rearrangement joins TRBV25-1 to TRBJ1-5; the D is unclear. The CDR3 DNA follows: TGTGCCAGCAGTGAATCTAGCAATCAGCCCCAGCATTTT. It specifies CASSESSNQPQHF.